Listed below are T cell receptor beta chains from one sample, sequenced in a study of yellow fever vaccine responses in identical twins. Each CDR3 protein is one row after TCRdb ran MiXCR on the RT-PCR reads. The repertoire holds around 15,000 distinct CDR3 sequences, with around 84% as singletons. The specimen was T cells from blood (PBMCs), unsorted or a sorted subset (not recorded which), collected before or after yellow fever vaccination (not recorded which). These receptors were obtained from a young woman who received the yellow fever vaccine. The CDR3 runs from the conserved cysteine through the conserved F or W. Fields, in order: J gene, clone size, V gene, D gene, CDR3 DNA, CDR3 protein. A D gene is named only where the DNA matches it firmly. Clone size is given for some rows only: seen once, a few or many times, or a class if the clone is expanded.

TRBJ2-5	.	TRBV6-2/TRBV6-3	TRBD2	TGTGCCAGCAGTTACTCCGGCGGGAGCACTACCGGCTGGGAGACCCAGTACTTC	CASSYSGGSTTGWETQYF
TRBJ2-5	.	TRBV18	.	TGTGCCAGCTCACCCAGGGACTTCCAAGAGACCCAGTACTTC	CASSPRDFQETQYF
TRBJ2-3	few	TRBV23-1	.	TGCGCCAGCAGTCAGGAACAGAGCACAGATACGCAGTATTTT	CASSQEQSTDTQYF
TRBJ2-7	.	TRBV9	TRBD2	TGTGCCAGCAGCGTAGGTCCCGGGGGGAACTACGAGCAGTACTTC	CASSVGPGGNYEQYF
TRBJ1-1	.	TRBV29-1	.	TGCAGCGTTGAAGTAGGCAGGGGCGTGAACACTGAAGCTTTCTTT	CSVEVGRGVNTEAFF
TRBJ2-1	.	TRBV29-1	.	TGCAGCGTTGACCCAGCCCAACCCCTGGGTGAGCAGTTCTTC	CSVDPAQPLGEQFF
TRBJ2-4	.	TRBV5-1	.	TGCGCCAGCAGCTTGTCCACAGCCAAAAACATTCAGTACTTC	CASSLSTAKNIQYF
TRBJ2-7	once	TRBV13	.	TGTGCCAGCAGCTTCCGGACAGAACCCTACGAGCAGTACTTC	CASSFRTEPYEQYF
TRBJ1-1	few	TRBV4-1	.	TGCGCCAGCAGCCAAGGTCAGGGAGTAAACACTGAAGCTTTCTTT	CASSQGQGVNTEAFF
TRBJ2-2	.	TRBV11-1	.	TGTGCCAGCATCAGGACAGCCGGGCGTCGCACCGGGGAGCTGTTTTTT	CASIRTAGRRTGELFF
TRBJ2-5	.	TRBV19	.	TGTGCCAGTAGTATAATTTTGGCTAGCAGAGAGAAAGAGACCCAGTACTTC	CASSIILASREKETQYF
TRBJ2-7	.	TRBV14	TRBD1	TGTGCCAGCAGCCAAGGGCAAGGGGGCCCAACCTACGAGCAGTACTTC	CASSQGQGGPTYEQYF
TRBJ1-1	.	TRBV6-5	.	TGTGCCAGCAAAGGGACCGGCTCTTCTGAAGCTTTCTTT	CASKGTGSSEAFF
TRBJ1-2	few	TRBV3-1	.	TGTGCCAGCAGCCCTAGGACAGAAGGCAACTATGGCTACACCTTC	CASSPRTEGNYGYTF
TRBJ2-7	.	TRBV7-8	.	TGTGCCAGCAGCTTACGGGACCGGGCCTACGAGCAGTACTTC	CASSLRDRAYEQYF
TRBJ2-1	.	TRBV6-2/TRBV6-3	TRBD1	TGTGCCAGCAGTTACGGGTCTGGGACAGGAGCTCGTTACTCCTACAATGAGCAGTTCTTC	CASSYGSGTGARYSYNEQFF
TRBJ2-1	once	TRBV7-3	TRBD2	TGTGCCAGCAGCTTATTGGGGCTAGCGGGGTACAATGAGCAGTTCTTC	CASSLLGLAGYNEQFF
TRBJ2-5	.	TRBV18	.	TGTGCCAGCTCACCCACCGAGACCCAGTACTTC	CASSPTETQYF
TRBJ2-7	.	TRBV20-1	.	TGCAGTGCTAGATCTCCTACTTCCTACGAGCAGTACTTC	CSARSPTSYEQYF